The rows below give T cell receptor beta chains drawn from one sample of a study of blood T cell repertoires in COVID-19. TCRdb's table, derived via immunoSEQ multiplex PCR, lists solely in-frame clones and lacks some. This table has 150,000 to 200,000 clones, over 80% appearing once. The sequenced sample was peripheral blood. The receptors were gathered from a woman in her sixties with COVID-19, enrolled during active disease. The CDR3 runs from the conserved cysteine through the conserved F or W.

v_gene	j_gene	CDR3aa
TRBV6-6	TRBJ2-7	CASSTPNRVPYEQYF
TRBV28	TRBJ2-6	CASSTNRRSGANVLTF
TRBV5-1	TRBJ1-3	CASSLGQSGNTIYF
TRBV7-2	TRBJ2-2	CASSWGGQGTGELFF
TRBV12-5	TRBJ2-1	CASGLVLAGGYEQFF
TRBV28	TRBJ1-5	CASSLPTGGGLISNQPQHF
TRBV28	TRBJ2-1	CASSLYLGGGADEQFF
TRBV5-1	TRBJ2-7	CASSPGLAGGRYEQYF
TRBV29-1	TRBJ1-2	CSARTGRGYTF
TRBV5-4	TRBJ2-5	CASSADIRQETQYF
TRBV29-1	TRBJ1-2	CSVDQALGYTF
TRBV4-1	TRBJ1-1	CASSLTGTGNTEAFF
TRBV2	TRBJ1-4	CASSGLVLREKLFF
TRBV28	TRBJ1-1	CASSLFFRRQGRAFF
TRBV27	TRBJ2-3	CASSFRGSTDTQYF
TRBV2	TRBJ2-3	CASSEGDTGGDTQYF
TRBV4-1	TRBJ1-5	CASSQDFNQPQHF
TRBV7-8	TRBJ2-7	CASSDTGTDLYEQYF
TRBV5-1	TRBJ2-1	CASSPGLAGPGSYNEQFF
TRBV9	TRBJ2-7	CASSVGGLSSYEQYF
TRBV5-4	TRBJ1-3	CASSLGPRQGAAGNTIYF
TRBV11-2	TRBJ2-5	CASSLDRETTQYF
TRBV6-1	TRBJ2-1	CASSEESGGAYNEQFF
TRBV11-2	TRBJ1-1	CASSLARGTEAFF
TRBV25-1	TRBJ1-1	CASSGGEATEAFF
TRBV18	TRBJ1-1	CASSPARENTEAFF
TRBV29-1	TRBJ1-2	CSVYTGRDGYTF
TRBV29-1	TRBJ1-1	CSVEPARDREAFF
TRBV25-1	TRBJ2-3	CASSEYRAGGLGDTQYF
TRBV3-1/TRBV3-2	TRBJ1-2	CASSPWDREDYGYTF
TRBV19	TRBJ1-5	CASKGQGAFSNQPQHF
TRBV15	TRBJ1-5	CATSRHDRIQPQHF
TRBV6-6	TRBJ1-5	CASSYVGRGFNQPQHF
TRBV28	TRBJ1-4	CATSGGPNEKLFF
TRBV9	TRBJ1-1	CASSTMDSMNTEAFF
TRBV2	TRBJ1-4	CASSIRQGAREKLFF
TRBV10-2	TRBJ2-3	CASSGQGGPEYF
TRBV30	TRBJ2-2	CAWSVVATGELFF